The 10 T cell receptor beta chains below come from one sample, sequenced in a study of T-cell reconstitution after alpha-beta-depleted transplantation in children. Unique molecular identifiers were incorporated into the prepared TCRbeta library. TCRdb processed the PCR reads anew with MiXCR; each CDR3 protein has one entry. Among 600,000 to 700,000 distinct CDR3 sequences listed, over 15% were seen once. Sequenced material: PBMCs from the stem cell graft donor, taken from the stem cell graft. The receptors derive from a human donor who donated a stem cell graft to a child with acute myeloid leukemia.

The V gene is TRBV4-3, the J gene TRBJ2-5; D call uncertain. The germline V gene has CDR1 LGHNA and CDR2 YSLEER. Trimming left V 0 bases short and J 5 bases short, with 4 bases between. The CDR3 sequence is 12 residues long. CDR3 nucleotide sequence: TGCGCCAGCAGCCAAGATTACGAGACCCAGTACTTC. Translation gives CASSQDYETQYF.

The chain combines TRBV6-1 with TRBJ1-3; the D is unclear. This CDR3 has 17 amino acids. Trimming removed 7 bases at V and 0 bases at J, with 19 bases between. The germline V gene has CDR1 MNHNS and CDR2 SASEGT. Here the CDR3 reads CASTRSGDIDSGNTIYF. The CDR3, as DNA: TGTGCCAGCACCCGAAGCGGAGACATCGACTCTGGAAACACCATATATTTT.

The V gene is TRBV18, the J gene TRBJ2-7; 9 bases are shared with TRBD1. Germline CDR1 reads KGHSH; CDR2 reads LQKENI. The CDR3 is 16 residues long. J gave up 0 bases and V 3 bases, and 6 bases lay outside the gene matches. CDR3 DNA: TGTGCCAGCTCACCCCGACAGGGGGTAACCTCCTACGAGCAGTACTTC. It translates to CASSPRQGVTSYEQYF.

V gene TRBV7-2 combines with J gene TRBJ2-2; perhaps TRBD1 as D (6 bases). From germline, CDR1 is SGHTA and CDR2 FQGNSA. The germline V and J ends were trimmed by 5 bases and 1 base, with 14 bases remaining between them. This CDR3 is built from 16 residues. The CDR3 coding sequence is TGTGCCAGCAGCCTGGGACACATGCTGAACACCGGGGAGCTGTTTTTT. Protein: CASSLGHMLNTGELFF.

The sample holds a few counts of this clonotype. The J gene is TRBJ1-5, the V gene TRBV20-1, with D perhaps TRBD1 (5 bases). The CDR3 extends over 15 amino acids. Germline CDR1 DFQATT, CDR2 SNEGSKA (reference sequence). V shed 3 bases and J shed 0 bases, with 12 bases lying between them. The CDR3 is CSASEGVYSNQPQHF. Written as DNA, the CDR3 is TGCAGTGCTAGCGAAGGGGTTTATAGCAATCAGCCCCAGCATTTT.

Many counts were recorded for this clonotype. The chain carries TRBV5-1 and TRBJ1-2; 7 bases agree with TRBD1. The CDR3 contains 13 residues. The J segment lost 4 bases and the V segment lost 1 base, leaving 1 base of the junction unmatched. Germline values: CDR1 SGHRS, CDR2 YFSETQ. The CDR3 region has the DNA TGCGCCAGCAGCTTGAAGGGGGCCTATGGCTACACCTTC. Translation gives CASSLKGAYGYTF.

This clonotype occurred a few times. This chain uses TRBV7-2 with TRBJ2-3; D uncertain. Trimming removed 3 bases at V and 4 bases at J, with 5 bases between. The CDR3 totals 12 residues. The germline CDR1 and CDR2 sequences are SGHTA and FQGNSA. This CDR3 is CASSFQPDTQYF. In DNA, the CDR3 is TGTGCCAGCAGCTTTCAGCCAGATACGCAGTATTTT.

This clonotype was found many times. The chain has TRBV20-1 and TRBJ2-5; the match to TRBD2 covers 8 bases. V was pared by 6 bases and J by 5 bases, with 11 bases of the junction left unmatched. Germline CDR1 DFQATT, CDR2 SNEGSKA (reference sequence). CDR3 size: 14 residues. The CDR3 region is CSAILLAVWETQYF. CDR3 coding DNA: TGCAGTGCCATTCTACTAGCGGTATGGGAGACCCAGTACTTC.

This clonotype was detected many times. J is TRBJ1-5 and V is TRBV12-3 or TRBV12-4; no firm D call. Trimming removed 6 bases at V and 1 base at J, with 13 bases between. The CDR3 extends over 15 amino acids. The CDR3 DNA is TGTGCCAGCAGATTCGGGCCGGACAGCAATCAGCCCCAGCATTTT. Its protein product is CASRFGPDSNQPQHF.

The chain recombines TRBV20-1 with TRBJ2-1, with D possibly matching TRBD2 (5 bases). Per the germline V gene, CDR1 is DFQATT and CDR2 is SNEGSKA (reference sequence). The V gene lost 6 bases and the J gene lost 15 bases, with 21 bases spanning the gap. CDR3 length: 12 residues. The CDR3 nucleotides are TGCAGTGCCACCCCTGGGGAGTCCCTAGCGTTCTTC. It yields the protein CSATPGESLAFF.